This passage covers 26 T cell receptor beta chains from one sample sequenced in a study of blood T cell repertoires in COVID-19. Assay: immunoSEQ multiplex PCR; the TCRdb copy retains only in-frame clones and omits some. The profile shows 130,000 or so clones, about 88% of them singletons. The sequenced sample consisted of peripheral blood. The receptors derive from a human donor with COVID-19, enrolled during active disease. The donor label of this sample is uncertain.

The genes are TRBV11-2 and TRBJ2-1; D possibly corresponds to TRBD1 (6 bases). This CDR3 is built from 14 residues. Germline lookup yields CDR1 SGHAT and CDR2 FQNNGV. Trimming removed 3 bases at V and 5 bases at J, with 11 bases between. The CDR3 reads CASSFTGIDNEQFF. In nucleotides, the CDR3 is TGTGCCAGCAGCTTTACAGGGATTGACAATGAGCAGTTCTTC.

J is TRBJ1-1 and V is TRBV29-1; D is ambiguous. The CDR3 extends over 13 amino acids. Trimming stripped 3 bases from V and 0 bases from J, with 8 bases between. CDR1 and CDR2 from the germline V gene are SQVTM and ANQGSEA. CDR3 loop: CSVDRNMNTEAFF. CDR3 nucleotide sequence: TGCAGCGTTGACCGCAACATGAACACTGAAGCTTTCTTT. Looking up the rest from reference TRBV29-1 and TRBJ1-1 gives the full variable domain: SAVISQKPSRDICQRGTSLTIQCQVDSQVTMMFWYRQQPGQSLTLIATANQGSEATYESGFVIDKFPISRPNLTFSTLTVSNMSPEDSSIYLCSVDRNMNTEAFFGQGTRLTVV.

The chain couples TRBV5-5 to TRBJ2-7, with D maybe TRBD1 (6 bases). The V end lost 5 bases, the J end lost 3 bases, and 18 bases lay between the germline ends. CDR3 length equals 15 residues. Germline CDR1 reads SGHKS; CDR2 reads YYEKEE (reference sequence). For the CDR3, the DNA is TGTGCCAGCAGGTCGTTTGGCGAAGGGGGCTACGAGCAGTACTTC. Residues: CASRSFGEGGYEQYF.

The chain uses TRBV11-1 and TRBJ2-2, with D unresolved. Germline CDR1 reads SGHAT; CDR2 reads FQDESV (reference sequence). V lost 0 bases and J lost 1, with 6 bases in between. The CDR3 is made up of 15 amino acids. As DNA, the CDR3 is TGTGCCAGCAGCTTAGCACTCGGGAACACCGGGGAGCTGTTTTTT. Amino acid sequence: CASSLALGNTGELFF.

The chain employs TRBV5-5 and TRBJ2-5; 7 bases are a match to TRBD1. V lost 0 bases and J lost 5; bases outside the gene matches: 4. Germline V gives CDR1 SGHKS, CDR2 YYEKEE (reference sequence). This CDR3 comprises 14 residues. In DNA form, the CDR3 reads TGTGCCAGCAGCTTGGGACAGGGCCGGGAGACCCAGTACTTC. This encodes CASSLGQGRETQYF.

The rearrangement uses TRBV5-8 and TRBJ2-6; a weak D match, TRBD1 (6 bases). V dropped 4 bases and J dropped 4 bases, with 12 bases sitting between them. Germline loops: CDR1 SGHTS, CDR2 YDEGEE. This CDR3 spans 15 amino acids. CDR3 bases: TGTGCCAGCAGCATACAGGGATCCGGGGCCAACGTCCTGACTTTC. It codes for CASSIQGSGANVLTF.

This clone was observed a handful of times. The chain couples TRBV10-3 to TRBJ1-4, with unresolved D. Germline CDR1 is ENHRY and CDR2 is SYGVKD. V lost 3 bases and J lost 8, with 16 bases in between. CDR3 length equals 15 residues. CDR3 loop: CAISDPREVSEKLFF. The CDR3 DNA follows: TGTGCCATCAGTGACCCACGGGAAGTGAGCGAAAAACTGTTTTTT.

This chain uses TRBV19 with TRBJ1-6, with 7 bases matching TRBD1. The V gene end was trimmed by 5 bases and the J gene end by 8 bases; junction bases not matched to a gene: 6. The CDR3 is made up of 14 amino acids. Germline loops: CDR1 LNHDA, CDR2 SQIVND (reference sequence). The CDR3 region has the DNA TGTGCCAGTAGTCTCAGACAGGGTGATTCACCCCTCCACTTT. Residues: CASSLRQGDSPLHF.

Regarding this clone: One end of the junction does not line up with germline, which may come from a read error. V gene TRBV25-1 combines with J gene TRBJ2-7; 8 nucleotides match TRBD1. The CDR3 runs to 15 residues. Looked up from germline, CDR1 is MGHDK and CDR2 is SYGVNS. The CDR3 loop reads CASSPDREGSSEQYF. For the CDR3, the DNA is TGTGCCAGCAGCCCGGACAGGGAAGGGTCCTCCGAGCAGTACTTC.

The CDR3 bases are TGTGCCAGCACCTCGGACAGTTTCCACGAGCAGTACTTC. Translation: CASTSDSFHEQYF. This chain uses TRBV12-3 or TRBV12-4 with TRBJ2-7; D is perhaps TRBD1 (6 bases). This CDR3 spans 13 amino acids. V was pared by 7 bases and J by 5 bases, with 15 bases between.

The rearrangement joins TRBV7-2 to TRBJ1-1, with D possibly being TRBD1 (5 bases). The CDR3 runs 15 residues. Germline values: CDR1 SGHTA, CDR2 FQGNSA. Trimming removed 6 bases at V and 0 bases at J, with 14 bases between. In nucleotides, the CDR3 is TGTGCCAGCAGTCCCGGAGGGGCCATGAACACTGAAGCTTTCTTT. Translating gives CASSPGGAMNTEAFF.

DNA of the CDR3: TGTGCCAGCAGCCACCGGGACATCCACGAGCAGTACTTC. This translates into CASSHRDIHEQYF. V usage is TRBV7-9 and J usage is TRBJ2-7; weak D call: TRBD1 (6 bases). The V gene's germline CDR1 is SEHNR and CDR2 FQNEAQ (reference sequence). Between the trimmed V and J ends, which lost 5 bases and 5 bases, there was a span of 13 bases. This CDR3 is 13 amino acids long.

This rearrangement joins TRBV5-1 to TRBJ2-1; possible D gene TRBD2, 6 bases. CDR1 is SGHRS, CDR2 YFSETQ, per germline. Deletions cut 2 bases from V and 4 bases from J, with 22 bases between. The CDR3 contains 18 residues. DNA of the CDR3: TGCGCCAGCAGCTTACTGGGGGGTGCGAGGGAAATGTACAATGAGCAGTTCTTC. Residues: CASSLLGGAREMYNEQFF.

The chain has TRBV27 and TRBJ1-2, with D maybe TRBD1 (6 bases). Between the trimmed V and J ends, which lost 0 bases and 7 bases, there was a span of 15 bases. The CDR3 loop spans 15 amino acids. Germline loops: CDR1 MNHEY, CDR2 SMNVEV (reference sequence). The CDR3 nucleotides read TGTGCCAGCAGTTTATCGTCACAGGGATCGGGTGGCTACACCTTC. Protein product: CASSLSSQGSGGYTF.

The chain employs TRBV5-5 and TRBJ1-2; 7 bases match TRBD1. The CDR3 loop spans 16 amino acids. Looked up from germline, CDR1 is SGHKS and CDR2 is YYEKEE (reference sequence). The V gene end was trimmed by 1 base and the J gene end by 2 bases; junction bases not matched to a gene: 8. Here the CDR3 reads CASSLSTGDFNYGYTF. The CDR3 DNA is TGTGCCAGCAGCTTGAGCACAGGGGACTTCAACTATGGCTACACCTTC. Filled out from reference TRBV5-5 and TRBJ1-2, the complete variable domain reads DAGVTQSPTHLIKTRGQQVTLRCSPISGHKSVSWYQQVLGQGPQFIFQYYEKEERGRGNFPDRFSARQFPNYSSELNVNALLLGDSALYLCASSLSTGDFNYGYTFGSGTRLTVV.

The chain uses TRBV3-1 (or the pseudogene TRBV3-2) and TRBJ2-3, with 10 bases lining up with TRBD2. This CDR3 spans 15 amino acids. Germline lookup yields CDR1 LGHDT and CDR2 YNNKEL (reference sequence). V lost 8 bases and J lost 1; bases outside the gene matches: 6. CDR3 loop: CASETSGPGTDTQYF. The CDR3 DNA sequence: TGTGCCAGCGAGACTAGCGGGCCCGGCACAGATACGCAGTATTTT.

The V call is TRBV6-1, the J call TRBJ2-1, with TRBD2 matching 12 bases. Germline assignment: CDR1 MNHNS and CDR2 SASEGT. The J segment lost 8 bases and the V segment lost 4 bases, leaving 12 bases of the junction unmatched. This CDR3 is 17 amino acids long. The CDR3 protein is CASSAETSGGPPHEQFF. DNA of the CDR3: TGTGCCAGCAGTGCAGAGACTAGCGGGGGCCCCCCCCATGAGCAGTTCTTC.

Only one count was recorded for this clone. The genes are TRBV29-1 and TRBJ1-1, with 7 bases fitting TRBD1. The germline gives CDR1 SQVTM, CDR2 ANQGSEA. Losses at the gene ends were 6 bases for V and 4 bases for J; bases not matched to a gene: 8. This CDR3 has 13 amino acids. The CDR3: CSVHGQVSTEAFF. The CDR3 nucleotides read TGCAGCGTACACGGACAGGTCTCCACTGAAGCTTTCTTT.

The V call is TRBV7-2, the J call TRBJ2-7; 10 bases fit TRBD2. This CDR3 is built from 16 residues. Trimming cost V 1 base and J 6 bases; bases outside gene matches: 9. Germline assignment: CDR1 SGHTA and CDR2 FQGNSA. The CDR3 here is CASSLVSGGASGEQYF. In DNA, the CDR3 is TGTGCCAGCAGCTTAGTGAGCGGGGGGGCATCGGGCGAGCAGTACTTC.

V gene TRBV2 combines with J gene TRBJ2-7; D possibly corresponds to TRBD2 (5 bases). The CDR3 runs 14 residues. The V end lost 8 bases, the J end lost 12 bases, and 26 bases lay between the germline ends. Germline V gene data show CDR1 as SNHLY and CDR2 as FYNNEI. CDR3 nucleotide sequence: TGTGCCAGCTCCCGCCCCCCGCGGATCCCCGAGGGGTACTTC. It specifies CASSRPPRIPEGYF.

V usage is TRBV6-5 and J usage is TRBJ1-6; D unclear. V shed 7 bases and J shed 6 bases, with 13 bases lying between them. The CDR3 spans 14 residues. Germline loops: CDR1 MNHEY, CDR2 SVGAGI. The CDR3 DNA reads TGTGCCAGCACCCCCCGAGCGACTAATTCACCCCTCCACTTT. It specifies CASTPRATNSPLHF.

The chain couples TRBV13 to TRBJ1-1; TRBD1 matches at 8 bases. The CDR3 loop spans 14 amino acids. After removal of 5 bases from V and 1 base from J, the junction contained 3 bases not matched to a gene. Looked up from germline, CDR1 is PRHDT and CDR2 is FYEKMQ (reference sequence). CDR3: CASSPGQGNTEAFF. CDR3 nucleotide sequence: TGTGCCAGCAGCCCTGGACAGGGGAACACTGAAGCTTTCTTT. Full variable domain (remainder filled in from reference TRBV13 and TRBJ1-1): AAGVIQSPRHLIKEKRETATLKCYPIPRHDTVYWYQQGPGQDPQFLISFYEKMQSDKGSIPDRFSAQQFSDYHSELNMSSLELGDSALYFCASSPGQGNTEAFFGQGTRLTVV.

This chain uses TRBV5-4 with TRBJ2-3; 13 bases fit TRBD2. The CDR3 is made up of 18 amino acids. Germline V gene data show CDR1 as SGHNT and CDR2 as YYREEE (reference sequence). V lost 5 bases, J lost 6 bases, and 15 bases stayed unmatched. The CDR3 nucleotides are TGTGCCAGCAGTTTCGGACTAGCGGGAGCTTTCAGGCGTGATACGCAGTATTTT. Its protein is CASSFGLAGAFRRDTQYF.

The chain is built from TRBV19 and TRBJ1-4, with 8 bases aligning to TRBD1. V lost 10 bases, J lost 7 bases, and 5 bases stayed unmatched. CDR1 is LNHDA, CDR2 SQIVND, per germline (reference sequence). This CDR3 has 12 residues. CDR3 nucleotide sequence: TGTGCCACCCAGGGGGCGGGTGAAAAACTGTTTTTT. The encoded protein is CATQGAGEKLFF.

The rearrangement joins TRBV12-3 or TRBV12-4 to TRBJ2-7, with 7 bases lining up with TRBD2. CDR3 length: 13 residues. Trimming cost V 8 bases and J 3 bases; bases outside gene matches: 7. The CDR3 DNA follows: TGTGCCAGCTCGGAGGCTAGCGGCTACGAGCAGTACTTC. Protein: CASSEASGYEQYF.

V is TRBV29-1 and J is TRBJ2-1; the D is unclear. The V gene lost 4 bases and the J gene lost 5 bases, with 15 bases spanning the gap. CDR1 and CDR2 from the germline V gene are SQVTM and ANQGSEA. The CDR3 extends over 14 amino acids. In DNA, the CDR3 is TGCAGCGTTGTCCCTCGAGAGGTTGACAATGAGCAGTTCTTC. Amino acid sequence: CSVVPREVDNEQFF.